These 16 T cell receptor beta chains came from one sample sequenced in a study of CD8+CD57+ T cells in acquired aplastic anemia. The template used for profiling TCR beta VDJ and CDR3 was genomic DNA. A single record per CDR3 protein comes from TCRdb applying MiXCR to the reads. The sample gives just over 450,000 distinct CDR3 sequences, approximately 32% of which show up once; 0.82% is in the top ten. Patients sequenced had flow cytometry evidence of CD8+CD57+ cell expansion. The sequenced sample was sorted CD4+, CD8+, or CD8+CD57+ T cells (not recorded which) from PBMCs. All receptors come from a human donor with aplastic anemia.

This clonotype was counted many times. The V and J genes are TRBV11-1 and TRBJ2-3; 8 bases are a match to TRBD2. The CDR3 is made up of 15 amino acids. The germline gives CDR1 SGHAT, CDR2 FQDESV (reference sequence). With V trimmed by 4 bases and J by 2 bases, 5 bases remained unmatched. CDR3 region: CASSSSGSNTDTQYF. DNA of the CDR3: TGTGCCAGCAGCTCCAGCGGGAGTAACACAGATACGCAGTATTTT.

Points on this clonotype: The conserved final phenylalanine or tryptophan is absent from the CDR3, which likely points to a read error. This chain connects TRBV7-2 to TRBJ2-7, with a weak D call TRBD2 (7 bases). This CDR3 comprises 18 residues. The germline CDR1 and CDR2 sequences are SGHTA and FQGNSA. V lost 1 base and J lost 3, with 22 bases in between. The CDR3 sequence: CASSLGVRGGRPHYEQYS. CDR3 nucleotides: TGTGCCAGCAGCTTAGGGGTAAGGGGGGGCCGCCCGCACTACGAGCAGTACTCC.

This clonotype appeared many times. This sequence joins TRBV7-8 and TRBJ1-5; D perhaps matches TRBD1 (5 bases). CDR3 length: 13 amino acids. V was trimmed by 3 bases and J by 7 bases, leaving 10 bases between them. Germline CDR1 reads SGHVS; CDR2 reads FQNEAQ. The CDR3 DNA is TGTGCCAGCAGCTTGGAAGGGGACCAGCCCCAGCATTTT. It codes for CASSLEGDQPQHF. The whole variable domain, remainder taken from reference TRBV7-8 and TRBJ1-5, is GAGVSQSPRYKVAKRGQDVALRCDPISGHVSLFWYQQALGQGPEFLTYFQNEAQLDKSGLPSDRFFAERPEGSVSTLKIQRTQQEDSAVYLCASSLEGDQPQHFGDGTRLSIL.

This clonotype was seen a single time. This chain uses TRBV5-4 with TRBJ2-1, with 7 bases identical to TRBD2. V gave up 2 bases and J gave up 0 bases; unmatched junction bases: 8. This CDR3 comprises 17 residues. Germline-derived CDR1 and CDR2 are SGHNT and YYREEE (reference sequence). CDR3 nucleotide sequence: TGTGCCAGCAGCTTTTGGGCTAGCGGAAGCTCCTACAATGAGCAGTTCTTC. It translates to CASSFWASGSSYNEQFF.

About this clonotype: At one boundary the junction diverges from the germline segment, which might be a read error. The chain links TRBV20-1 to TRBJ2-3, with 9 bases that match TRBD1. The CDR3 consists of 13 residues. CDR1 is DFQATT, CDR2 SNEGSKA, per germline (reference sequence). CDR3 sequence reads: CSAHTGGTDTQYF. CDR3 DNA sequence: TGCAGTGCTCACACAGGGGGCACCGATACGCAGTATTTT.

In its sample, this clonotype was seen once. The chain couples TRBV20-1 to TRBJ2-2, with TRBD2 matching 9 bases. The CDR3 consists of 16 residues. The V and J ends lost 1 base and 2 bases, in that order; junction bases with no gene match: 5. Germline V CDR1 and CDR2: DFQATT, SNEGSKA (reference sequence). CDR3 nucleotide sequence: TGCAGTGCTAGAGTCGCCGGGACTAGCAACACCGGGGAGCTGTTTTTT. It translates to CSARVAGTSNTGELFF.

The chain couples TRBV24-1 to TRBJ2-1, with 8 bases lining up with TRBD2. V lost 11 bases to trimming and J lost 6 bases; unmatched junction nucleotides: 17. Germline lookup yields CDR1 KGHDR and CDR2 SFDVKD. The CDR3 loop spans 16 amino acids. The CDR3 reads CASSVGGSGAPNEQFF. The CDR3, as DNA: TGTGCCAGCAGCGTGGGAGGTAGCGGGGCCCCCAATGAGCAGTTCTTC.

This clonotype was found a few times. The chain has TRBV6-1 and TRBJ1-2, with 9 bases that match TRBD1. Per germline, CDR1 MNHNS and CDR2 SASEGT. With 2 bases clipped from V and 10 bases from J, the junction kept 11 bases outside the gene matches. The CDR3 length is 15 residues. The CDR3 DNA reads as TGTGCCAGCAGTGAAAAGTCTCAGACAGGGGGTGACTACACCTTC. It is translated as CASSEKSQTGGDYTF.

This clonotype was found many times. V usage is TRBV12-3 or TRBV12-4 and J usage is TRBJ1-3; D is uncertain. The CDR3 extends over 13 amino acids. The ends were cut back, 3 bases at V and 3 bases at J, with 6 bases in the middle. The CDR3 sequence: CASSLAGGNTIYF. The CDR3 nucleotides are TGTGCCAGCAGTTTGGCAGGTGGAAACACCATATATTTT.

V usage is TRBV4-3 and J usage is TRBJ2-1; D remains unclear. Per the germline V gene, CDR1 is LGHNA and CDR2 is YSLEER. Trimming removed 0 bases from V and 8 bases from J, with 11 bases in between. The CDR3 is 14 amino acids. Here the CDR3 reads CASSQDMARHEQFF. CDR3 sequence (DNA): TGCGCCAGCAGCCAAGATATGGCGCGGCATGAGCAGTTCTTC.

The chain is built from TRBV7-2 and TRBJ2-1; D possibly corresponds to TRBD2 (6 bases). Trimming stripped 1 base from V and 14 bases from J, with 12 bases between. CDR3 length: 12 residues. In germline, CDR1 is SGHTA, CDR2 FQGNSA. The CDR3 is CASSLEVGEEFF. The CDR3 nucleotides are TGTGCCAGCAGCTTAGAAGTAGGGGAGGAGTTCTTC.

V gene TRBV12-3 or TRBV12-4 combines with J gene TRBJ2-7; TRBD2 matches at 13 bases. V lost 6 bases to trimming and J lost 0 bases; unmatched junction nucleotides: 5. CDR3 size: 16 residues. The DNA of the CDR3 is TGTGCCAGCAGCCCGGGACTAGCGGGGATCTCCTACGAGCAGTACTTC. Its protein is CASSPGLAGISYEQYF.

The sample holds many counts of this clonotype. The V gene is TRBV7-2, the J gene TRBJ2-7; unclear D gene. CDR1 and CDR2 (germline): SGHTA, FQGNSA. The length of the CDR3 is 13 residues. V shed 1 base and J shed 0 bases, with 4 bases lying between them. Written as DNA, the CDR3 is TGTGCCAGCAGCTTAGACTACTCCTACGAGCAGTACTTC. This gives the protein CASSLDYSYEQYF. The whole variable domain, remainder taken from reference TRBV7-2 and TRBJ2-7, is GAGVSQSPSNKVTEKGKDVELRCDPISGHTALYWYRQSLGQGLEFLIYFQGNSAPDKSGLPSDRFSAERTGGSVSTLTIQRTQQEDSAVYLCASSLDYSYEQYFGPGTRLTVT.

Only a few counts were recorded for this clonotype. The V call is TRBV11-1, the J call TRBJ1-1; 7 nucleotides align to TRBD1. The germline V gene has CDR1 SGHAT and CDR2 FQDESV (reference sequence). This CDR3 spans 14 amino acids. V shed 5 bases, J shed 3 bases, and the junction held 6 bases outside the gene matches. The CDR3 reads CASSPDDRDTEAFF. In nucleotides, the CDR3 is TGTGCCAGCAGCCCCGATGACAGGGACACTGAAGCTTTCTTT.

This clonotype showed up many times. V gene TRBV20-1 combines with J gene TRBJ1-5, with D perhaps TRBD1 (5 bases). This CDR3 is 15 amino acids long. Trimming stripped 1 base from V and 4 bases from J, with 14 bases between. Germline loops: CDR1 DFQATT, CDR2 SNEGSKA (reference sequence). CDR3 loop: CSARAGDGSNQPQHF. CDR3 nucleotides: TGCAGTGCTAGAGCCGGGGACGGAAGTAATCAGCCCCAGCATTTT.

The J gene is TRBJ1-3, the V gene TRBV3-1; no clear D gene. The CDR3 loop spans 15 amino acids. The germline V gene encodes CDR1 LGHDT and CDR2 YNNKEL (reference sequence). Between the trimmed V and J ends, which lost 7 bases and 4 bases, there was a span of 17 bases. Written as DNA, the CDR3 is TGTGCCAGCACCTCTACACGGGAAGTCGGAAACACCATATATTTT. This gives the protein CASTSTREVGNTIYF.